These 32 T cell receptor beta chains originate from one sample sequenced in a study of T cell changes during pregnancy in multiple sclerosis. The repertoire was sequenced with immunoSEQ multiplex PCR; TCRdb's copy has only in-frame clones and lacks some. The table records tens of thousands of clones, over 85% of them present only once. This specimen consisted of peripheral blood, obtained in the second trimester of pregnancy. The receptors shown here come from a female donor in good health, enrolled as a control in a pregnancy study.

The chain joins TRBV11-2 to TRBJ2-1; 7 bases map to TRBD1. The CDR3 runs to 13 residues. Trimming took 2 bases from V and 7 from J; bases not matched to a gene: 2. Germline loops: CDR1 SGHAT, CDR2 FQNNGV. The DNA for the CDR3 is TGTGCCAGCAGCTTAAGCAGGGGGAATGAGCAGTTCTTC. It is translated as CASSLSRGNEQFF.

The chain is built from TRBV9 and TRBJ2-4; possible D gene TRBD1, 6 bases. Germline CDR1 is SGDLS and CDR2 is YYNGEE. With 4 bases removed from V and 2 bases from J, the gap between germline ends came to 13 bases. CDR3 size: 15 residues. Here the CDR3 reads CASSLTTGSKNIQYF. CDR3 nucleotide sequence: TGTGCCAGCAGCCTAACTACAGGGTCCAAAAACATTCAGTACTTC.

The V call is TRBV27, the J call TRBJ2-7; 10 nucleotides align to TRBD1. This CDR3 spans 16 amino acids. Per the germline V gene, CDR1 is MNHEY and CDR2 is SMNVEV (reference sequence). The ends lost 5 bases at V and 3 bases at J; junction bases unmatched: 10. The CDR3 nucleotides read TGTGCCAGCAGTCTCCTCACCGGGACAGGGGTCTACGAGCAGTACTTC. It encodes CASSLLTGTGVYEQYF.

This clone appeared a single time. CDR3 loop: CASSTPTENNEQFF. The CDR3 DNA reads TGCGCCAGCAGCACTCCGACAGAAAACAATGAGCAGTTCTTC. The chain recombines TRBV5-1 with TRBJ2-1; D is possibly TRBD1 (5 bases). This CDR3 has 14 residues. V lost 4 bases to trimming and J lost 5 bases, with 13 bases between them. Germline V gene lookup returns CDR1 SGHRS and CDR2 YFSETQ. Complete variable domain (other parts from reference TRBV5-1 and TRBJ2-1): KAGVTQTPRYLIKTRGQQVTLSCSPISGHRSVSWYQQTPGQGLQFLFEYFSETQRNKGNFPGRFSGRQFSNSRSEMNVSTLELGDSALYLCASSTPTENNEQFFGPGTRLTVL.

The chain is built from TRBV6-1 and TRBJ2-7; 7 bases align to TRBD1. Germline V CDR1 and CDR2: MNHNS, SASEGT. The V and J ends lost 5 bases and 3 bases, in that order; junction bases with no gene match: 4. The CDR3 is 13 amino acids. The CDR3 loop reads CASSWDSFYEQYF. The CDR3, as DNA: TGTGCCAGCAGTTGGGACAGCTTCTACGAGCAGTACTTC.

This sequence joins TRBV2 and TRBJ2-7; no reliable D call. The germline CDR1 and CDR2 sequences are SNHLY and FYNNEI. This CDR3 comprises 12 residues. The V end lost 1 base, the J end lost 7 bases, and 8 bases lay between the germline ends. The CDR3 sequence: CASSEVAGEQYF. For the CDR3, the DNA is TGTGCCAGCAGTGAAGTGGCCGGGGAGCAGTACTTC.

The chain joins TRBV9 to TRBJ2-7, with TRBD1 as a possible D gene (5 bases). Trimming took 4 bases from V and 4 from J, leaving 15 bases between them. Germline V gene sequence: CDR1 SGDLS, CDR2 YYNGEE. The CDR3 runs to 14 residues. The CDR3 bases are TGTGCCAGCAGCTCATCTGGAACAGGTTACGAGCAGTACTTC. Protein product: CASSSSGTGYEQYF.

This rearrangement joins TRBV7-2 to TRBJ2-2; 10 nucleotides agree with TRBD1. CDR3 length equals 15 residues. Germline lookup yields CDR1 SGHTA and CDR2 FQGNSA. V shed 5 bases and J 7 bases; nucleotides not matched to a gene: 7. This CDR3 is CASSLTGGLGGELFF. In DNA form, the CDR3 reads TGTGCCAGCAGCCTGACAGGGGGCTTAGGCGGGGAGCTGTTTTTT.

In its sample, this clone was seen once. The chain carries TRBV10-1 and TRBJ2-7, with 7 bases that match TRBD1. The junction had 10 bases not matched to a gene; V was cut back by 6 bases and J by 2 bases. Germline CDR1 reads WNHNN; CDR2 reads SYGVQD (reference sequence). The CDR3 spans 15 residues. The CDR3 spells CASRTRDSITYEQYF. CDR3 DNA sequence: TGCGCCAGCAGGACCCGGGACAGTATTACCTACGAGCAGTACTTC.

The chain couples TRBV2 to TRBJ2-1, with 7 bases matching TRBD2. There are 14 residues in the CDR3. After removal of 7 bases from V and 7 bases from J, the junction contained 10 bases not matched to a gene. Looked up from germline, CDR1 is SNHLY and CDR2 is FYNNEI. CDR3 bases: TGTGCCAGCATTTGGACTAGTTTCATAAATGAGCAGTTCTTC. This gives the protein CASIWTSFINEQFF.

The gene calls are TRBV5-1 and TRBJ2-2, with 9 bases aligning to TRBD1. The CDR3 is 15 amino acids. V shed 0 bases and J 9 bases; nucleotides not matched to a gene: 6. Germline values: CDR1 SGHRS, CDR2 YFSETQ. DNA of the CDR3: TGCGCCAGCAGCTTGGAAGGACAGGGGTCGCGGGAGCTGTTTTTT. Translation: CASSLEGQGSRELFF.

The chain carries TRBV27 and TRBJ1-2, with no clear D. The CDR3 sequence is 13 residues long. Trimming removed 5 bases from V and 4 bases from J, with 11 bases in between. Germline CDR1 reads MNHEY; CDR2 reads SMNVEV (reference sequence). DNA for the CDR3: TGTGCCAGCAGTCCTTCCCGGGGCTATGGCTACACCTTC. It codes for CASSPSRGYGYTF.

The rearrangement uses TRBV6-1 and TRBJ2-1; D might be TRBD1 (6 bases). The CDR3 contains 14 residues. CDR1 is MNHNS, CDR2 SASEGT, per germline. With 3 bases removed from V and 6 bases from J, the gap between germline ends came to 12 bases. CDR3 in DNA: TGTGCCAGCAGTGACAGGGGACGGGGCAATGAGCAGTTCTTC. Translated: CASSDRGRGNEQFF.

V is TRBV2 and J is TRBJ2-3; maybe TRBD1 (5 bases). Germline CDR1 is SNHLY and CDR2 is FYNNEI. This CDR3 contains 11 residues. Trimming shortened V by 6 bases and J by 6 bases, and 7 bases separated the two germline ends. CDR3 in amino acids: CASRQVDTQYF. The CDR3 bases are TGTGCCAGCAGACAGGTTGATACGCAGTATTTT.

The chain uses TRBV18 and TRBJ2-4; 9 positions match TRBD1. The CDR3 extends over 15 amino acids. Germline assignment: CDR1 KGHSH and CDR2 LQKENI. With V trimmed by 0 bases and J by 6 bases, 3 bases remained unmatched. As DNA, the CDR3 is TGTGCCAGCTCACCACCGGGGACAGGGCTAAACATTCAGTACTTC. Its translation is CASSPPGTGLNIQYF.

The V call is TRBV28, the J call TRBJ2-7, with 15 bases that match TRBD2. V lost 6 bases to trimming and J lost 4 bases; unmatched junction nucleotides: 7. Germline CDR1 reads MDHEN; CDR2 reads SYDVKM. The CDR3 loop spans 16 amino acids. The chain's CDR3 is CASSQPGTSGRYEQYF. CDR3 DNA: TGTGCCAGCAGCCAACCCGGGACTAGCGGGAGGTACGAGCAGTACTTC.

The chain carries TRBV5-1 and TRBJ2-3, with 10 positions matching TRBD2. The trim removed 1 base at V and 4 bases at J, leaving 6 bases unmatched. This CDR3 is built from 16 residues. Germline CDR1 reads SGHRS; CDR2 reads YFSETQ. The CDR3 protein is CASSLLAGVVADTQYF. The CDR3 coding sequence is TGCGCCAGCAGCTTGCTAGCGGGAGTAGTCGCAGATACGCAGTATTTT.

This rearrangement joins TRBV28 to TRBJ2-7, with 9 bases that match TRBD2. V lost 4 bases and J lost 3; bases outside the gene matches: 13. Germline lookup yields CDR1 MDHEN and CDR2 SYDVKM. The CDR3 runs 17 residues. The CDR3 protein is CASSSPSVTSGNYEQYF. CDR3 DNA: TGTGCCAGCAGTTCCCCTTCAGTGACTAGCGGAAACTACGAGCAGTACTTC.

The CDR3 nucleotides read TGTGCCAGTAGTAGACTAGCGGCCAGCACAGATACGCAGTATTTT. This translates into CASSRLAASTDTQYF. The chain uses TRBV19 and TRBJ2-3; the match to TRBD2 covers 9 bases. CDR1 and CDR2 from the germline V gene are LNHDA and SQIVND (reference sequence). This CDR3 has 15 residues. The V and J ends lost 4 bases and 0 bases, in that order; junction bases with no gene match: 2.

The chain couples TRBV9 to TRBJ2-1; TRBD1 matches at 8 bases. CDR3 size: 14 residues. The germline V gene has CDR1 SGDLS and CDR2 YYNGEE. J gave up 8 bases and V 3 bases, and 7 bases lay outside the gene matches. This chain's CDR3 is CASSATQGVHEQFF. DNA of the CDR3: TGTGCCAGCAGCGCTACACAGGGGGTCCATGAGCAGTTCTTC. Complete variable domain (other parts from reference TRBV9 and TRBJ2-1): DSGVTQTPKHLITATGQRVTLRCSPRSGDLSVYWYQQSLDQGLQFLIQYYNGEERAKGNILERFSAQQFPDLHSELNLSSLELGDSALYFCASSATQGVHEQFFGPGTRLTVL.

The genes are TRBV5-1 and TRBJ2-3; 7 bases are shared with TRBD1. The germline gives CDR1 SGHRS, CDR2 YFSETQ. This CDR3 has 14 amino acids. In nucleotides, the CDR3 is TGCGCTACCCGCACAGGGGCCACTGGGGATACGCAGTATTTT. As protein: CATRTGATGDTQYF. The whole variable domain, remainder taken from reference TRBV5-1 and TRBJ2-3, is KAGVTQTPRYLIKTRGQQVTLSCSPISGHRSVSWYQQTPGQGLQFLFEYFSETQRNKGNFPGRFSGRQFSNSRSEMNVSTLELGDSALYLCATRTGATGDTQYFGPGTRLTVL.

This chain joins TRBV5-1 and TRBJ2-7; D call uncertain. Germline lookup yields CDR1 SGHRS and CDR2 YFSETQ. V lost 0 bases and J lost 2, with 12 bases in between. CDR3 length equals 15 residues. Written as DNA, the CDR3 is TGCGCCAGCAGCTTGGCCCTAGGTTATACCTACGAGCAGTACTTC. This gives the protein CASSLALGYTYEQYF.

The chain is built from TRBV9 and TRBJ1-5, with a weak D call TRBD1 (5 bases). Germline CDR1 reads SGDLS; CDR2 reads YYNGEE. V lost 3 bases and J lost 9, with 19 bases in between. CDR3 length: 15 amino acids. The CDR3 protein is CASSARDSWILPQHF. As DNA, the CDR3 is TGTGCCAGCAGCGCTCGGGACTCCTGGATATTGCCCCAGCATTTT.

The chain has TRBV2 and TRBJ2-2; D may be TRBD2 (6 bases). Germline assignment: CDR1 SNHLY and CDR2 FYNNEI. This CDR3 spans 14 amino acids. Trimming left V 4 bases short and J 4 bases short, with 10 bases between. The CDR3 here is CASSVLASTGELFF. CDR3 nucleotides: TGTGCCAGCAGTGTACTAGCTTCCACCGGGGAGCTGTTTTTT.

The rearrangement links TRBV7-6 to TRBJ2-5, with TRBD2 matching over 14 bases. Germline V lookup: CDR1 SGHVS, CDR2 FNYEAQ. The CDR3 runs 17 residues. The V segment lost 5 bases and the J segment 5 bases; nucleotides outside the gene matches: 10. The CDR3 DNA is TGTGCCAGCAGCCCCGGGACTAGCGGGAGCCCGGGGGAGACCCAGTACTTC. Protein sequence: CASSPGTSGSPGETQYF.

The CDR3 DNA is TGTGCCAGCAGCCAAGATCGGGGGGCTAACACTGAAGCTTTCTTT. This gives the protein CASSQDRGANTEAFF. This chain joins TRBV14 and TRBJ1-1; TRBD1 might be the D (6 bases). CDR3 size: 15 residues. Germline lookup yields CDR1 SGHDN and CDR2 FVKESK. Trimming removed 0 bases at V and 2 bases at J, with 10 bases between.

The V gene is TRBV7-9, the J gene TRBJ2-7, with 8 bases lining up with TRBD1. CDR1 SEHNR and CDR2 FQNEAQ come from the germline V gene (reference sequence). V dropped 5 bases and J dropped 2; count of bases not matched to a gene: 14. This CDR3 contains 17 residues. CDR3 nucleotides: TGTGCCAGCAGCCACCCCCTGACAGGGGCCGTAGCCTACGAGCAGTACTTC. Translated, it gives CASSHPLTGAVAYEQYF.

Concerning this clone itself: One end of the junction varies from germline; a read error may be responsible. The V call is TRBV28, the J call TRBJ1-5; no clear D. Germline V CDR1 and CDR2: MDHEN, SYDVKM. CDR3 length: 15 amino acids. CDR3 region: CASSRGDLSHQPQHF. CDR3 nucleotide sequence: TGTGCCAGCAGCCGTGGTGATCTTAGCCATCAGCCCCAGCATTTT. The full variable domain, with the rest looked up from reference TRBV28 and TRBJ1-5, is DVKVTQSSRYLVKRTGEKVFLECVQDMDHENMFWYRQDPGLGLRLIYFSYDVKMKEKGDIPEGYSVSREKKERFSLILESASTNQTSMYLCASSRGDLSHQPQHFGDGTRLSIL.

The chain carries TRBV5-1 and TRBJ2-5, with D possibly being TRBD2 (5 bases). CDR1 and CDR2 from the germline V gene are SGHRS and YFSETQ. With 0 bases removed from V and 3 bases from J, the gap between germline ends came to 6 bases. The CDR3 is 13 residues long. The CDR3 sequence: CASSLAGKETQYF. DNA of the CDR3: TGCGCCAGCAGCTTGGCCGGGAAAGAGACCCAGTACTTC. The full variable domain, with the rest looked up from reference TRBV5-1 and TRBJ2-5, is KAGVTQTPRYLIKTRGQQVTLSCSPISGHRSVSWYQQTPGQGLQFLFEYFSETQRNKGNFPGRFSGRQFSNSRSEMNVSTLELGDSALYLCASSLAGKETQYFGPGTRLLVL.

The chain has TRBV6-6 and TRBJ2-3, with D tentatively TRBD2 (6 bases). Germline V lookup: CDR1 MNHNY, CDR2 SVGAGI (reference sequence). V was shortened by 9 bases and J by 0 bases, with 16 bases between the two germline ends. The CDR3 totals 15 residues. The CDR3 sequence: CASVEAGYSTDTQYF. The DNA of the CDR3 is TGTGCCAGTGTTGAGGCGGGATATAGCACAGATACGCAGTATTTT.

The chain joins TRBV7-6 to TRBJ1-1, with a tentative D call TRBD1 (6 bases). The CDR3 runs 16 residues. CDR1 is SGHVS and CDR2 is FNYEAQ in the germline V gene. Trimming shortened V by 1 base and J by 0 bases, and 12 bases separated the two germline ends. The CDR3 spells CASSLGDNLLNTEAFF. The CDR3 DNA follows: TGTGCCAGCAGCTTAGGGGACAACCTTCTGAACACTGAAGCTTTCTTT.

The J gene is TRBJ2-1, the V gene TRBV6-1; the D gene is possibly TRBD2 (5 bases). This CDR3 is 14 amino acids long. Germline V gives CDR1 MNHNS, CDR2 SASEGT. Trimming cost V 4 bases and J 3 bases, with 10 bases left between them. CDR3 DNA sequence: TGTGCCAGCAGTGTTCCGGCGGGCTACAATGAGCAGTTCTTC. Protein: CASSVPAGYNEQFF.